This TCR beta chain was sequenced in a study of blood T cell repertoires in COVID-19. Trimming took 6 bases from V and 2 from J, leaving 11 bases between them. Germline CDR1 and CDR2: LNHNV and YYDKDF (reference sequence). The length of the CDR3 is 13 residues. Authors' methods: By means of reference gene primer amplification, nucleated cell counts were estimated. TCRdb's table, derived via immunoSEQ multiplex PCR, lists solely in-frame clones and lacks some. V, J and clone size are taken as reported in that table, and D and trimming were inferred from the DNA itself. The sample contains about 320,000 clones, under 95% of which appear only once. Which cohort a participant joined came from the clinical history participants gave.

Sequences were obtained from PBMCs or T cells enriched from blood (not recorded which). The rearrangement joins TRBV15 to TRBJ2-7; D is unclear. This receptor was identified in a man between 60 and 75 years old who had recovered from COVID-19. CDR3 region: CATSLALTYEQYF. The DNA of the CDR3 is TGTGCCACCAGTTTAGCTCTAACCTACGAGCAGTACTTC.